This T cell receptor (beta chain) was captured in a study of T cells in Graves' hyperthyroidism and ophthalmopathy. TCR beta CDR3 sequences were amplified from RNA transcripts. HTBI primers were used for first-round RT-PCR of the TCR CDR3. TCRdb processed the multiplex PCR reads anew with MiXCR; each CDR3 protein has one entry. The profile shows 250,000 to 400,000 distinct CDR3 sequences, roughly an eighth of them singletons. The table lists this clonotype with many counts. This CDR3 has 14 residues. The V end was cut by 7 bases, the J end by 4 bases, with 16 bases between. Looked up from germline, CDR1 is MNHNS and CDR2 is SASEGT.

Sequences were obtained from blood. The TCR comes from a woman aged 40 to 50 with Graves' ophthalmopathy. The J gene is TRBJ1-1, the V gene TRBV6-1; D is perhaps TRBD1 (5 bases). CDR3 region: CASNPSGRLTEAFF. DNA of the CDR3: TGTGCCAGCAATCCTTCGGGACGGCTCACTGAAGCTTTCTTT.